A single sample gave rise to the 24 T cell receptor beta chains below, sequenced in a study of blood T cells in healthy people across ages. Alongside a J-beta primer mix, a sample-barcoded 5' primer served in a second PCR lasting about 7 to 12 cycles. TCRdb recomputed calls from the 5' RACE reads with MiXCR, one row per CDR3 protein. The table lists 750,000 or so distinct CDR3 sequences, roughly 25% of them singletons, with under 9.5% in the top ten. Another study also made use of these data, one on T cells of mothers and their children.

Material for sequencing was blood. Every receptor here comes from a boy aged 5-17 years in good health.

V usage is TRBV9 and J usage is TRBJ2-5, with 8 bases identical to TRBD2. With the DNA end fitting TRBJ2-1 better, the J assignment may be wrong. Germline values: CDR1 SGDLS, CDR2 YYNGEE. The CDR3 is 15 amino acids. This CDR3 reads CASSVAPGLGLEQFF. CDR3 in DNA: TGTGCCAGCAGCGTAGCGCCGGGACTAGGGCTTGAGCAGTTCTTC.

Worth noting for this clonotype: Given a much more abundant clone one base away, this may be a read error. J is TRBJ2-5 and V is TRBV6-5; D call uncertain. Germline CDR1 is MNHEY and CDR2 is SVGAGI. V lost 2 bases to trimming and J lost 2 bases, with 6 bases between them. CDR3 length: 13 residues. For the CDR3, the DNA is TGTGCCAGCAGTTACAACACACAAGAGACCCAGTACTTC. This codes for CASSYNTQETQYF.

This clonotype was counted between two and nine times. The rearrangement uses TRBV7-2 and TRBJ2-7; 11 bases line up with TRBD2. The V gene's germline CDR1 is SGHTA and CDR2 FQGNSA. Losses at the gene ends were 3 bases for V and 3 bases for J; bases not matched to a gene: 4. CDR3 length: 15 residues. The CDR3 coding sequence is TGTGCCAGCAGCTTGAGACTAGCGGGGAACTACGAGCAGTACTTC. It codes for CASSLRLAGNYEQYF.

V and J are TRBV29-1 and TRBJ1-2; maybe TRBD1 (6 bases). Trimming took 2 bases from V and 6 from J, leaving 13 bases between them. Looked up from germline, CDR1 is SQVTM and CDR2 is ANQGSEA. The CDR3 contains 13 residues. CDR3 in DNA: TGCAGCGTTGAACCTGGGGGCTCAAATGGCTACACCTTC. This encodes CSVEPGGSNGYTF.

The V gene is TRBV29-1, the J gene TRBJ2-5; 14 bases match TRBD2. CDR3 size: 17 residues. J gave up 5 bases and V 7 bases, and 15 bases lay outside the gene matches. The V gene's germline CDR1 is SQVTM and CDR2 ANQGSEA. The CDR3 DNA is TGCAGCGCTGCGGGACTAGCGGGAGAAGGCGGTATCGAGACCCAGTACTTC. Translation gives CSAAGLAGEGGIETQYF.

This clonotype was counted a few times. The chain uses TRBV5-1 and TRBJ2-6; weak D call: TRBD1 (7 bases). The CDR3 sequence is 20 residues long. Trimming took off 0 bases at V and 0 bases at J, with 19 bases between the two ends. Germline-derived CDR1 and CDR2 are SGHRS and YFSETQ. The DNA of the CDR3 is TGCGCCAGCAGCTTGGAAGCCAGGGGGACTCGGTTCTCTGGGGCCAACGTCCTGACTTTC. It translates to CASSLEARGTRFSGANVLTF.

A few counts support this clonotype. This rearrangement joins TRBV7-3 to TRBJ1-3, with D maybe TRBD1 (5 bases). Germline-derived CDR1 and CDR2 are SGHTA and FQGTGA. The CDR3 runs 15 residues. Trimming pared 3 bases from V and 0 bases from J, leaving 9 bases between. CDR3 residues: CASSLGTYSGNTIYF. As DNA, the CDR3 is TGTGCCAGCAGCTTGGGGACCTACTCTGGAAACACCATATATTTT.

This clonotype was seen a handful of times. This chain joins TRBV6-1 and TRBJ2-2; 8 bases fit TRBD2. The germline CDR1 and CDR2 sequences are MNHNS and SASEGT. J was trimmed by 3 bases and V by 7 bases; bases with no gene match: 19. This CDR3 region has 19 residues. The CDR3 coding sequence is TGTGCCAGCACTCTAAGGGTTTACGGGGGGGCCGTGTACACCGGGGAGCTGTTTTTT. Translation: CASTLRVYGGAVYTGELFF.

The chain is built from TRBV12-3 or TRBV12-4 and TRBJ1-4, with 10 positions matching TRBD1. V gave up 5 bases and J gave up 8 bases; unmatched junction bases: 11. This CDR3 spans 16 amino acids. The CDR3, as DNA: TGTGCCAGCAGTGGCGGGACAGGGGATCTCTGGGAAAAACTGTTTTTT. Protein product: CASSGGTGDLWEKLFF.

This clonotype was recorded at least ten times. This chain links TRBV3-1 with TRBJ2-3; 10 bases align to TRBD2. The CDR3 has 15 residues. V shed 4 bases, J shed 3 bases, and the junction held 4 bases outside the gene matches. Per the germline V gene, CDR1 is LGHDT and CDR2 is YNNKEL (reference sequence). The CDR3 DNA reads as TGTGCCAGCAGCCCTCGACTAGCGGGTACAGATACGCAGTATTTT. Its protein is CASSPRLAGTDTQYF.

Many counts were recorded for this clonotype. The junction shows a germline mismatch at one end, possibly a read error. V usage is TRBV5-1 and J usage is TRBJ2-5, with a weak D call TRBD2 (5 bases). CDR1 SGHRS and CDR2 YFSETQ come from the germline V gene. The CDR3 extends over 14 amino acids. This CDR3 is CASSLVGGQETQYF. The CDR3 DNA reads as TGTGCCAGCAGCTTAGTGGGCGGGCAAGAGACCCAGTACTTC. The whole variable domain, filled in from reference TRBV5-1 and TRBJ2-5, reads KAGVTQTPRYLIKTRGQQVTLSCSPISGHRSVSWYQQTPGQGLQFLFEYFSETQRNKGNFPGRFSGRQFSNSRSEMNVSTLELGDSALYLCASSLVGGQETQYFGPGTRLLVL.

The J gene is TRBJ1-1, the V gene TRBV7-2; no clear D gene. V lost 3 bases to trimming and J lost 6 bases, with 11 bases between them. This CDR3 is 13 amino acids long. CDR1 is SGHTA and CDR2 is FQGNSA in the germline V gene. For the CDR3, the DNA is TGTGCCAGCAGCTTGGGATTCAACGCTGAAGCTTTCTTT. Protein sequence: CASSLGFNAEAFF.

This clonotype was seen once. The rearrangement joins TRBV20-1 to TRBJ2-1; perhaps TRBD2 as D (5 bases). This CDR3 contains 15 residues. CDR1 and CDR2 from the germline V gene are DFQATT and SNEGSKA (reference sequence). V was cut by 0 bases and J by 0 bases, with 9 bases left in between. The CDR3 nucleotides are TGCAGTGCTAGAGATTACCGGGACTCCTACAATGAGCAGTTCTTC. Protein product: CSARDYRDSYNEQFF.

The gene calls are TRBV24-1 and TRBJ2-3, with D perhaps TRBD2 (5 bases). V lost 4 bases and J lost 6, with 10 bases in between. Germline values: CDR1 KGHDR, CDR2 SFDVKD. There are 13 residues in the CDR3. For the CDR3, the DNA is TGTGCCACCAGTGACCCAACTAGGGATACGCAGTATTTT. It translates to CATSDPTRDTQYF.

The table lists this clonotype with many counts. The rearrangement uses TRBV7-9 and TRBJ2-7; the match to TRBD1 covers 7 bases. Germline CDR1 is SEHNR and CDR2 is FQNEAQ (reference sequence). With 4 bases clipped from V and 3 bases from J, the junction kept 3 bases outside the gene matches. The CDR3 runs 13 residues. This CDR3 is CASSSGTDYEQYF. The CDR3 bases are TGTGCCAGCAGCTCCGGGACAGACTACGAGCAGTACTTC.

The chain links TRBV20-1 to TRBJ1-2, with TRBD1 identical over 8 bases. The CDR3 covers 14 residues. V gave up 6 bases and J gave up 3 bases; unmatched junction bases: 9. The V gene's germline CDR1 is DFQATT and CDR2 SNEGSKA (reference sequence). CDR3 bases: TGCAGTGCCTCAACCGGGACAGGCTACTATGGCTACACCTTC. This sequence encodes CSASTGTGYYGYTF.

The sample holds a few counts of this clonotype. This rearrangement joins TRBV7-9 to TRBJ2-7, with D possibly TRBD2 on 7 matching bases. This CDR3 is 14 amino acids long. Trimming took 7 bases from V and 7 from J, leaving 20 bases between them. CDR1 and CDR2 from the germline V gene are SEHNR and FQNEAQ (reference sequence). CDR3 region: CASTLGGPSVEQYF. CDR3 in DNA: TGTGCCAGCACCCTCGGGGGGCCGTCCGTGGAGCAGTACTTC.

The gene calls are TRBV3-1 and TRBJ2-1; D ambiguous. Germline-derived CDR1 and CDR2 are LGHDT and YNNKEL (reference sequence). The CDR3 runs to 16 residues. V shed 0 bases and J shed 0 bases, with 9 bases lying between them. CDR3 sequence reads: CASSQEVLISYNEQFF. The CDR3 nucleotides read TGTGCCAGCAGCCAAGAGGTCCTAATCTCCTACAATGAGCAGTTCTTC.

The chain has TRBV29-1 and TRBJ1-2; possible D gene TRBD1, 6 bases. The CDR3 runs to 18 residues. Trimming shortened V by 6 bases and J by 7 bases, and 33 bases separated the two germline ends. Germline CDR1 and CDR2: SQVTM and ANQGSEA. CDR3 protein: CSVDPGKGSSQGRGGYTF. CDR3 DNA sequence: TGCAGCGTCGATCCGGGAAAGGGGTCGTCGCAGGGGAGGGGTGGCTACACCTTC.

In its sample, this clonotype was seen a few times. The chain uses TRBV7-6 and TRBJ2-7, with D unclear. CDR1 is SGHVS, CDR2 FNYEAQ, per germline. Trimming left V 0 bases short and J 0 bases short, with 12 bases between. The CDR3 has 16 residues. The CDR3 loop is CASSLADPRLSYEQYF. The CDR3 DNA reads TGTGCCAGCAGCTTAGCGGACCCACGTCTCTCCTACGAGCAGTACTTC.

In this sample, this clonotype turned up a few times. This chain connects TRBV7-3 to TRBJ2-1; 8 nucleotides agree with TRBD2. Trimming cost V 0 bases and J 10 bases; bases outside gene matches: 8. Germline-derived CDR1 and CDR2 are SGHTA and FQGTGA. CDR3 length: 15 residues. Written as DNA, the CDR3 is TGTGCCAGCAGCTTAACGCGGGGACTAGGGGCGGAGCAGTTCTTC. This codes for CASSLTRGLGAEQFF.

This clonotype was seen repeatedly, ten times or more. The rearrangement links TRBV6-2 or TRBV6-3 to TRBJ2-5; possible D gene TRBD2, 6 bases. Germline CDR1 MNHEY, CDR2 SVGEGT. This CDR3 spans 14 amino acids. V was clipped by 7 bases and J by 7 bases, with 19 bases between them. CDR3 nucleotide sequence: TGTGCCAGCACTCCATGGCGGGGTCCGGGGACCCAGTACTTC. Its protein is CASTPWRGPGTQYF.

This chain joins TRBV6-1 and TRBJ2-5; D remains unclear. Germline CDR1 reads MNHNS; CDR2 reads SASEGT. V was clipped by 8 bases and J by 10 bases, with 23 bases between them. This CDR3 spans 14 amino acids. The CDR3 reads CASDKETPHEDQYF. CDR3 coding DNA: TGTGCCAGCGATAAAGAAACTCCCCACGAGGACCAGTACTTC.

A few counts support this clonotype. V and J are TRBV10-2 and TRBJ2-7; D is uncertain. The CDR3 spans 13 residues. V lost 3 bases and J lost 6, with 12 bases in between. Germline CDR1 is WSHSY and CDR2 is SAAADI. CDR3 amino acids: CASSDPNPGEQYF. The CDR3 DNA is TGCGCCAGCAGTGACCCTAACCCCGGCGAGCAGTACTTC.